The present entry profiles one TCR beta chain with its context. A UMI-labeled 5' RACE approach was the method that produced the TCR beta libraries. TCRdb reworked the 5' RACE reads into one entry per CDR3 protein, no DNA. The sample's table shows about 20,000 distinct CDR3 sequences. The data belong to a study of human CD8 memory T cell subsets. Germline assignment: CDR1 LGHNA and CDR2 YNFKEQ. The CDR3 is 17 residues long. Sequenced input: CD8+ T cells from PBMCs. The chain combines TRBV4-2 with TRBJ2-2; as DNA is missing, the TRBD2 call by TCRdb cannot be tested. This receptor was obtained from a human donor in good health. The CDR3 is CASSQGREGTRTGELFF.